This T cell receptor (beta chain) was found in a study of cytomegalovirus exposure and HLA in healthy donors. The wider study: In terms of ancestry, the Caucasian-associated cluster contained about four fifths of the approximately 400 genotyped donors.

The PCR used 60 Vbeta and 13 Jbeta primers. Assay: immunoSEQ multiplex PCR; the TCRdb copy retains only in-frame clones and omits some. The table includes approximately 130,000 clones, 75% to 85% detected once. CDR3 size: 16 residues. Germline trimming cut 5 bases from V and 0 bases from J; bases unmatched to any gene: 5. The germline CDR1 and CDR2 sequences are SGHNT and YENEEA. The TCR comes from a woman aged 50 to 60 in good health and CMV-seropositive. Sequences were obtained from PBMCs. The chain carries TRBV11-3 and TRBJ2-1; 9 bases are a match to TRBD2. The chain's CDR3 is CASSHRSGSSYNEQFF. CDR3 bases: TGTGCCAGCAGCCACCGTAGCGGGAGCTCCTACAATGAGCAGTTCTTC. The full variable domain, in which reference TRBV11-3 and TRBJ2-1 provide the parts outside the CDR3, is EAGVVQSPRYKIIEKKQPVAFWCNPISGHNTLYWYLQNLGQGPELLIRYENEEAVDDSQLPKDRFSAERLKGVDSTLKIQPAELGDSAVYLCASSHRSGSSYNEQFFGPGTRLTVL.